The following is a T cell receptor beta chain sequence with its context. The antigen remains undetermined. The CDR3 is 15 amino acids. From germline, CDR1 is MDHEN and CDR2 SYDVKM. V shed 6 bases, J shed 9 bases, and the junction held 8 bases outside the gene matches. Produced via immunoSEQ multiplex PCR; TCRdb's table is partial and in-frame only. The sample consists of 100,000 or so clones, around 90% of them appearing once. This specimen comes from a study of T cell responses to AZD1222 COVID-19 vaccine. At the level of the study: Timing groups of about 4 and about 12 weeks for second doses were pooled.

Study-level points and caveats: Spike-wide coverage was observed for vaccine-associated CD4 TCRs, with dominant responses at 160-218 and 743-854. AZD1222 recipients seropositive at baseline numbered only six. With two AZD1222 doses given, Spike-specific TCR breadth and depth both rose.

Source: peripheral blood, taken on day 0 of AZD1222 vaccination. V is TRBV28 and J is TRBJ2-1; 13 nucleotides line up with TRBD2. The clonotype originates from an adult in good health. CDR3 in DNA: TGTGCCAGCAGCCCCGGACTAGCGGGAGTTACTGAGCAGTTCTTC. Translating gives CASSPGLAGVTEQFF.